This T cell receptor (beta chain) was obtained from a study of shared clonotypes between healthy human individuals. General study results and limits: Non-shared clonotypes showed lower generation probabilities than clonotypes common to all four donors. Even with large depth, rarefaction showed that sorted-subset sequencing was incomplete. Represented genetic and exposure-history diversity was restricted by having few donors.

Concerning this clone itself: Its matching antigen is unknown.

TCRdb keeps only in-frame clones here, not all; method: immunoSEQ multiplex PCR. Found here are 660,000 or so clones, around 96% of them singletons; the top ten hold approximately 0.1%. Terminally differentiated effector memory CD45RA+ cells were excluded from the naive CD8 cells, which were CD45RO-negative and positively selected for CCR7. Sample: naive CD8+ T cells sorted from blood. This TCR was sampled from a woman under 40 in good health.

This CDR3 reads CASSYNAGEQFF. CDR3 nucleotides: TGTGCCAGCAGTTACAACGCCGGGGAGCAGTTCTTC. V gene TRBV6-5 combines with J gene TRBJ2-1; D not resolved. Germline assignment: CDR1 MNHEY and CDR2 SVGAGI. The CDR3 loop spans 12 amino acids. The V gene lost 2 bases and the J gene lost 10 bases, with 9 bases spanning the gap.